The subject of this entry is one T cell receptor (beta chain). The data were taken from a study of T cell changes during pregnancy in multiple sclerosis. This table comes from immunoSEQ multiplex PCR, and its TCRdb copy is limited to in-frame clones, with some not included. The sample holds some 100,000 clones, 85% to 95% seen once. CDR1 is GTSNPN and CDR2 is SVGIG in the germline V gene (reference sequence). The CDR3 spans 13 residues. Trimming took 3 bases from V and 4 from J; bases not matched to a gene: 5. Sample: peripheral blood, taken in the second trimester of pregnancy. V gene TRBV30 combines with J gene TRBJ2-7, with TRBD1 matching 8 bases. This clonotype originated in a female donor with multiple sclerosis, enrolled in a pregnancy study. CDR3 sequence reads: CAWRGQAVYEQYF. The CDR3 region has the DNA TGTGCCTGGAGGGGACAGGCCGTTTACGAGCAGTACTTC.